This passage covers 21 T cell receptor beta chains from one sample sequenced in a study of human CD8 memory T cell subsets. UMI-labeled 5' RACE produced the TCR beta libraries. Reanalyzing the 5' RACE reads, TCRdb keeps one entry per CDR3 protein, without DNA. The sample table includes 9,000 to 15,000 distinct CDR3 sequences. Sequencing input: CD8+ T cells from PBMCs. These receptors were obtained from a human donor in good health.

This chain uses TRBV7-9 with TRBJ2-1; TCRdb indicates TRBD1, and absent DNA this call remains unverified. The germline CDR1 and CDR2 sequences are SEHNR and FQNEAQ (reference sequence). There are 15 residues in the CDR3. This CDR3 reads CASSLVGTGSNEQFF.

This chain joins TRBV18 and TRBJ2-5; TCRdb gives TRBD2 as the D gene, but with no DNA this cannot be confirmed. Germline V gene lookup returns CDR1 KGHSH and CDR2 LQKENI. The CDR3 totals 16 residues. The CDR3 is CASSPSSGPKQETQYF.

The chain combines TRBV29-1 with TRBJ2-2; TCRdb proposes TRBD1, but this gene call is untestable without DNA. This CDR3 has 16 residues. Germline CDR1 and CDR2: SQVTM and ANQGSEA. The CDR3 here is CSVEERAGPNTGELFF.

The CDR3 sequence is CASSQVDGTVYEQYF. This sequence joins TRBV4-1 and TRBJ2-7; the TRBD1 assignment by TCRdb is unverifiable without DNA. The germline V gene encodes CDR1 MGHRA and CDR2 YSYEKL. The CDR3 runs 15 residues.

This clonotype registers medium-sized (0.01 to 0.1%) by frequency. The rearrangement uses TRBV7-8 and TRBJ2-5. CDR3 length equals 16 residues. Looked up from germline, CDR1 is SGHVS and CDR2 is FQNEAQ. This CDR3 reads CASSLGVSEYQETQYF.

This chain connects TRBV3-1 to TRBJ2-1; the TCRdb call, TRBD2, lacks DNA for checking. CDR3 length: 18 residues. Germline values: CDR1 LGHDT, CDR2 YNNKEL (reference sequence). This chain's CDR3 is CASSQVFPTSGGRNEQFF.

This sequence joins TRBV11-1 and TRBJ2-1; TCRdb selects TRBD1, and the lack of DNA leaves this call unchecked. CDR1 and CDR2 (germline): SGHAT, FQDESV (reference sequence). The CDR3 is 17 residues long. CDR3 residues: CASSASYRDRGHDEQFF.

The gene calls are TRBV6-2 or TRBV6-3 and TRBJ2-3. The CDR3 has 15 amino acids. Per the germline V gene, CDR1 is MNHEY and CDR2 is SVGEGT. Here the CDR3 reads CASSYSRPEGDTQYF.

The rearrangement links TRBV4-3 to TRBJ2-7; TCRdb names TRBD1, which stays unverified in the absence of DNA. This CDR3 region has 14 residues. Germline-derived CDR1 and CDR2 are LGHNA and YSLEER. The chain's CDR3 is CASSRGRDVYEQYF.

The chain is built from TRBV28 and TRBJ2-3. The germline V gene encodes CDR1 MDHEN and CDR2 SYDVKM. The CDR3 length is 15 residues. CDR3 amino acids: CASSVSSASTDTQYF.

The CDR3 protein is CASGLGVSEQYF. The chain links TRBV27 to TRBJ2-7; TCRdb gives TRBD1 as the D gene, but with no DNA this cannot be confirmed. Germline V CDR1 and CDR2: MNHEY, SMNVEV (reference sequence). The CDR3 has 12 residues.

This clonotype shows up as medium-sized by frequency. The chain couples TRBV15 to TRBJ2-1. The CDR3 runs to 15 residues. Looked up from germline, CDR1 is LNHNV and CDR2 is YYDKDF (reference sequence). The CDR3 is CATSRVGVSDNEQFF.

This clonotype is deemed medium-sized (0.01 to 0.1%) by its frequency. J is TRBJ2-5 and V is TRBV6-2 or TRBV6-3; without DNA, the TCRdb call of TRBD1 cannot be checked. Germline V gene sequence: CDR1 MNHEY, CDR2 SVGEGT. The length of the CDR3 is 15 residues. The chain's CDR3 is CASSSFPGVGETQYF.

This chain joins TRBV7-2 and TRBJ1-2; TCRdb's D call, TRBD1, is unchecked because there is no DNA. Looked up from germline, CDR1 is SGHTA and CDR2 is FQGNSA. The length of the CDR3 is 15 residues. The CDR3 is CASSLALGQGYGYTF.

This chain uses TRBV11-2 with TRBJ2-5; TCRdb's assignment of TRBD1 cannot be checked, as there is no DNA. Germline-derived CDR1 and CDR2 are SGHAT and FQNNGV. The CDR3 length is 15 residues. CDR3 sequence reads: CASSPPRTVQETQYF.

The V and J genes are TRBV18 and TRBJ2-1; there is no DNA to check the TCRdb D call of TRBD1. CDR1 and CDR2 (germline): KGHSH, LQKENI. The CDR3 runs 14 residues. The CDR3 spells CASSPPMGQGEQFF.

This sequence joins TRBV28 and TRBJ1-1. This CDR3 region has 15 residues. CDR1 and CDR2 (germline): MDHEN, SYDVKM. The CDR3 sequence: CASEGQGSRNTEAFF.

This rearrangement joins TRBV4-3 to TRBJ1-3; TCRdb reports TRBD1, a call that lacks DNA to check it against. Germline V gene lookup returns CDR1 LGHNA and CDR2 YSLEER. The CDR3 spans 16 residues. CDR3 protein: CASSQDGRGPGNTIYF.

The gene calls are TRBV12-3 or TRBV12-4 and TRBJ1-2. CDR3 length: 14 amino acids. The CDR3 protein is CASSLALQPRFYTF.

V usage is TRBV11-2 and J usage is TRBJ2-7; TCRdb's D gene call, TRBD1, goes unchecked for lack of DNA. CDR1 and CDR2 (germline): SGHAT, FQNNGV. The CDR3 runs to 14 residues. This chain's CDR3 is CASSLDRGRIEQYF.

The chain joins TRBV29-1 to TRBJ2-6. This CDR3 contains 15 residues. Germline V gene sequence: CDR1 SQVTM, CDR2 ANQGSEA. The chain's CDR3 is CSVEGGSSGANVLTF.